The 17 T cell receptor beta chains below were found in one sample sequenced in a study of T cell repertoires in cytomegalovirus infection. These TCRs are of unknown antigen specificity. Using its own MiXCR run on the reads, TCRdb lists one record per CDR3 protein. The table includes roughly 730,000 distinct CDR3 sequences, roughly a third detected once. The starting material was cultured PBMCs, obtained from culture after CMV antigen stimulation. The receptors come from a human donor in good health (CMV status not recorded). Some clones in this sample may be carry-over from other donors' samples.

This chain joins TRBV4-3 and TRBJ1-1, with 9 nucleotides matching TRBD1. Germline lookup yields CDR1 LGHNA and CDR2 YSLEER. The junction had 7 bases not matched to a gene; V was cut back by 4 bases and J by 1 base. This CDR3 is 16 amino acids long. The CDR3 region has the DNA TGCGCCAGCAGCCGCGGTACAGGGGGCGCGAACACTGAAGCTTTCTTT. This gives the protein CASSRGTGGANTEAFF.

This clonotype was observed many times. The V call is TRBV5-6, the J call TRBJ2-7; no definite D call. The CDR3 extends over 14 amino acids. Trimming removed 2 bases from V and 0 bases from J, with 9 bases in between. CDR1 and CDR2 (germline): SGHDT, YYEEEE. The CDR3 nucleotides read TGTGCCAGCAGCTTTGGCCGAAGCTCCTACGAGCAGTACTTC. Its protein product is CASSFGRSSYEQYF. The full variable domain, in which reference TRBV5-6 and TRBJ2-7 provide the parts outside the CDR3, is DAGVTQSPTHLIKTRGQQVTLRCSPKSGHDTVSWYQQALGQGPQFIFQYYEEEERQRGNFPDRFSGHQFPNYSSELNVNALLLGDSALYLCASSFGRSSYEQYFGPGTRLTVT.

The table lists this clonotype with a few counts. The rearrangement joins TRBV7-6 to TRBJ2-2; D may match TRBD1 or TRBD2 (5 bases each). Germline-derived CDR1 and CDR2 are SGHVS and FNYEAQ. CDR3 length: 17 amino acids. The V and J ends lost 5 bases and 0 bases respectively, with 16 bases between them. Here the CDR3 reads CASSLVPGRPNTGELFF. CDR3 coding DNA: TGTGCCAGCAGCCTAGTCCCGGGACGGCCGAACACCGGGGAGCTGTTTTTT.

The gene calls are TRBV5-6 and TRBJ2-3; 8 nucleotides agree with TRBD2. Germline values: CDR1 SGHDT, CDR2 YYEEEE. This CDR3 is built from 16 residues. Germline trimming cut 3 bases from V and 2 bases from J; bases unmatched to any gene: 8. The CDR3 DNA follows: TGTGCCAGCAGCTCCCGGGTAGCGGGGTTCACAGATACGCAGTATTTT. It yields the protein CASSSRVAGFTDTQYF.

The CDR3: CASSAWGGNEQFF. The CDR3 DNA sequence: TGTGCCAGCAGCGCCTGGGGGGGCAATGAGCAGTTCTTC. The chain couples TRBV4-2 to TRBJ2-1; 7 bases are shared with TRBD2. The junction had 4 bases not matched to a gene; V was cut back by 5 bases and J by 6 bases. CDR3 length equals 13 residues. Germline assignment: CDR1 LGHNA and CDR2 YNFKEQ.

J is TRBJ1-2 and V is TRBV6-1; the D is unclear. The V end lost 2 bases, the J end lost 0 bases, and 7 bases lay between the germline ends. The CDR3 has 14 amino acids. Germline loops: CDR1 MNHNS, CDR2 SASEGT. CDR3 coding DNA: TGTGCCAGCAGTGAACTTGGGTCTAACTATGGCTACACCTTC. It translates to CASSELGSNYGYTF.

This clonotype was seen a handful of times. The chain employs TRBV6-1 and TRBJ1-6; TRBD1 matches 7 bases. Germline trimming cut 6 bases from V and 2 bases from J; bases unmatched to any gene: 4. The CDR3 extends over 15 amino acids. CDR1 is MNHNS, CDR2 SASEGT, per germline. CDR3 in DNA: TGTGCCAGCAGGCTACAGGGGACCTATAATTCACCCCTCCACTTT. It yields the protein CASRLQGTYNSPLHF.

The chain carries TRBV14 and TRBJ1-2; D unclear. The CDR3 runs 12 residues. Germline lookup yields CDR1 SGHDN and CDR2 FVKESK. Trimming took off 0 bases at V and 7 bases at J, with 6 bases between the two ends. The CDR3 DNA reads TGTGCCAGCAGCCAAGATGGCTCTGGCTACACCTTC. Amino acids: CASSQDGSGYTF.

This clonotype was seen only a few times. The chain recombines TRBV3-1 with TRBJ2-4; 9 positions agree with TRBD1. The CDR3 consists of 15 residues. Germline V gene sequence: CDR1 LGHDT, CDR2 YNNKEL (reference sequence). After removal of 3 bases from V and 4 bases from J, the junction contained 4 bases not matched to a gene. CDR3 sequence: CASSHLGTGKNIQYF. CDR3 DNA sequence: TGTGCCAGCAGCCATCTGGGGACAGGGAAAAACATTCAGTACTTC.

As concerns this clonotype: The germline gene is not matched at one end of the junction; a read error may be the cause. The chain combines TRBV6-5 with TRBJ2-1; D is uncertain. The CDR3 loop spans 18 amino acids. The germline V gene encodes CDR1 MNHEY and CDR2 SVGAGI. The CDR3 sequence is CASSYSNLAAQSFNEQFF. Written as DNA, the CDR3 is TGTGCCAGCAGTTACTCGAATCTCGCCGCCCAGTCCTTCAATGAGCAGTTCTTC.

The chain is built from TRBV7-2 and TRBJ2-7; D gene uncertain. The length of the CDR3 is 15 residues. Between the trimmed V and J ends, which lost 1 base and 2 bases, there was a span of 12 bases. From germline, CDR1 is SGHTA and CDR2 FQGNSA. The CDR3 here is CASSLDVGPTYEQYF. The CDR3 DNA reads TGTGCCAGCAGCTTAGATGTGGGCCCTACCTACGAGCAGTACTTC. Combining the CDR3 with reference TRBV7-2 and TRBJ2-7 gives the whole variable domain GAGVSQSPSNKVTEKGKDVELRCDPISGHTALYWYRQSLGQGLEFLIYFQGNSAPDKSGLPSDRFSAERTGGSVSTLTIQRTQQEDSAVYLCASSLDVGPTYEQYFGPGTRLTVT.

The chain has TRBV6-1 and TRBJ2-7; D gene unclear. In germline, CDR1 is MNHNS, CDR2 SASEGT. Trimming took off 10 bases at V and 5 bases at J, with 12 bases between the two ends. The CDR3 has 11 amino acids. CDR3 sequence reads: CATRRIDEQYF. Written as DNA, the CDR3 is TGTGCCACTCGACGAATTGACGAGCAGTACTTC.

This clonotype has a count of ten or more. The genes are TRBV7-2 and TRBJ2-3; a weak D match, TRBD2 (5 bases). Germline CDR1 and CDR2: SGHTA and FQGNSA. Between the trimmed V and J ends, which lost 6 bases and 5 bases, there was a span of 15 bases. The CDR3 is 14 residues long. The CDR3 DNA is TGTGCCAGCAGGCTACTAGTAGGTGGAGATACGCAGTATTTT. It codes for CASRLLVGGDTQYF.

The rearrangement uses TRBV2 and TRBJ2-1; D unresolved. V gave up 4 bases and J gave up 6 bases, with 7 bases separating them. Germline assignment: CDR1 SNHLY and CDR2 FYNNEI. The CDR3 has 12 residues. In DNA, the CDR3 is TGTGCCAGCAGTGGGTGGAGCAATGAGCAGTTCTTC. This gives the protein CASSGWSNEQFF.

This clonotype was seen many times. The rearrangement links TRBV7-2 to TRBJ2-1, with TRBD2 matching 7 bases. Germline-derived CDR1 and CDR2 are SGHTA and FQGNSA. J lost 6 bases, V lost 1 base, and 6 bases had no gene match. This CDR3 has 15 amino acids. The CDR3 sequence is CASSLDRGSVNEQFF. The DNA for the CDR3 is TGTGCCAGCAGCTTAGATCGCGGGAGTGTCAATGAGCAGTTCTTC.

This clonotype was counted a few times. The V and J genes are TRBV7-8 and TRBJ2-7, with 14 bases that match TRBD2. The CDR3 runs 17 residues. Germline CDR1 reads SGHVS; CDR2 reads FQNEAQ. Trimming removed 6 bases from V and 5 bases from J; junction bases left unmatched: 12. Written as DNA, the CDR3 is TGTGCCAGCAGGGCTTCTCCGGGACTAGCGGGAGCTAACGAGCAGTACTTC. Amino acids: CASRASPGLAGANEQYF. The variable domain in full, completed from reference TRBV7-8 and TRBJ2-7, reads GAGVSQSPRYKVAKRGQDVALRCDPISGHVSLFWYQQALGQGPEFLTYFQNEAQLDKSGLPSDRFFAERPEGSVSTLKIQRTQQEDSAVYLCASRASPGLAGANEQYFGPGTRLTVT.

The V call is TRBV12-3 or TRBV12-4, the J call TRBJ1-3; D ambiguous. V lost 6 bases, J lost 4 bases, and 10 bases lay in between. This CDR3 contains 13 residues. The CDR3 region is CASRATTGNTIYF. CDR3 nucleotides: TGTGCCAGCAGGGCCACGACGGGAAACACCATATATTTT.